The sequence of this TCR beta chain was determined in a study of graft-versus-host responses after intestinal transplantation. In this sample, this clone turned up a few times. The target antigen is unknown. V lost 2 bases, J lost 0 bases, and 3 bases lay in between. The length of the CDR3 is 13 residues. The germline V gene has CDR1 SGHVS and CDR2 FNYEAQ. Sequenced by immunoSEQ multiplex PCR; TCRdb stores in-frame clones only, minus some. The sample shows tens of thousands of clones, around 85% of them seen only once. Sequencing used unstimulated CD4+ T cells sorted from spleen or lymph node cells, obtained before transplant. The receptor's source is a human donor who was the organ donor for an intestinal transplant. The gene calls are TRBV7-6 and TRBJ2-3, with D unresolved. This CDR3 is CASSLISTDTQYF. The CDR3 coding sequence is TGTGCCAGCAGCTTAATTAGCACAGATACGCAGTATTTT.